This T cell receptor beta chain stems from a study of blood T cell repertoires in COVID-19. Background on the study: Sites across the United States, Italy and Spain contributed samples from acute and convalescent COVID-19.

Germline CDR1 is LNHDA and CDR2 is SQIVND (reference sequence). The CDR3 is made up of 16 amino acids. V was cut by 4 bases and J by 0 bases, with 15 bases left in between. Some clones are missing from TCRdb's copy, which holds only in-frame ones; the method was immunoSEQ multiplex PCR. The table has 410,000 or so clones, roughly 88% seen once. This receptor was identified in a woman aged 30 to 39 with active or convalescent COVID-19. The sequencing input was peripheral blood. This chain uses TRBV19 with TRBJ1-1; maybe TRBD1 (5 bases). For the CDR3, the DNA is TGTGCCAGTAGTACGTCCCTCGGGGGGTTGAACACTGAAGCTTTCTTT. Its translation: CASSTSLGGLNTEAFF. The whole variable domain, filled in from reference TRBV19 and TRBJ1-1, reads DGGITQSPKYLFRKEGQNVTLSCEQNLNHDAMYWYRQDPGQGLRLIYYSQIVNDFQKGDIAEGYSVSREKKESFPLTVTSAQKNPTAFYLCASSTSLGGLNTEAFFGQGTRLTVV.